This record looks at one TCR beta chain sequence and its context. Roughly 9 milliliters of peripheral blood were drawn from each donor. These data come from a study of blood T cells in healthy people across ages. The germline CDR1 and CDR2 sequences are LGHNA and YSLEER. CDR3 length equals 18 residues. Trimming removed 6 bases from V and 0 bases from J; junction bases left unmatched: 13. Primed by a sample-barcoded 5' primer and a J-beta primer mix, a second PCR proceeded for about 7 to 11 cycles. Each cDNA molecule was tagged by a template-switch adaptor that had 12 random nucleotides. TCRdb reprocessed the 5' RACE reads via MiXCR and lists one record per CDR3 protein. The table lists 700,000 to 1,000,000 distinct CDR3 sequences, around 42% of them singletons.

The chain uses TRBV4-3 and TRBJ2-3, with 9 nucleotides matching TRBD2. Sample: blood. The sequence came from a man between 60 and 75 years old in good health. The CDR3 here is CASSVSGGNFLSTDTQYF. CDR3 nucleotides: TGCGCCAGCAGTGTTAGCGGGGGTAACTTTCTTAGCACAGATACGCAGTATTTT.